The rows below give T cell receptor beta chains drawn from one sample of a study of T-cell memory formation after mild COVID-19. TCRdb analysed the 5' RACE reads with MiXCR anew, one entry per CDR3 protein. The repertoire holds around 200,000 distinct CDR3 sequences, with 16% as singletons. The sequenced material came from PBMCs or a T cell subset sorted from them (not recorded which). The receptors come from an adult woman who had mild COVID-19 (a few samples of this study predate the infection). Cell type and time point are not known. The CDR3 runs from the conserved cysteine through the conserved F or W. The D gene is left open where the match is weak. Clone size is stated in some rows and not others, as once, few, many or a class when expanded.

D	J	V	size	CDR3	DNA
TRBD1	TRBJ2-7	TRBV5-8	few	CASSFWDRDYEQYF	TGTGCCAGCAGCTTTTGGGACAGGGACTACGAGCAGTACTTC
TRBD2	TRBJ2-3	TRBV12-3/TRBV12-4	few	CASSTSGVEDTQYF	TGTGCCAGCAGTACAAGCGGGGTCGAAGATACGCAGTATTTT
NA	TRBJ1-5	TRBV19	NA	CASREGNSNQPQHF	TGTGCCAGTAGAGAGGGGAATAGCAATCAGCCCCAGCATTTT
TRBD2	TRBJ2-3	TRBV5-1	few	CASSLGAGASTDTQYF	TGCGCCAGCAGCTTGGGAGCGGGAGCCAGCACAGATACGCAGTATTTT
NA	TRBJ2-1	TRBV3-1	NA	CASSPHSTGANEQFF	TGTGCCAGCAGCCCCCACTCAACGGGGGCGAATGAGCAGTTCTTC
NA	TRBJ1-4	TRBV5-1	few	CASSLDGTSNEKLFF	TGCGCCAGCAGCCTAGACGGGACGAGTAATGAAAAACTGTTTTTT
TRBD1	TRBJ1-1	TRBV7-3	NA	CASSPQDRDCVNTEAFF	TGTGCCAGCAGCCCCCAGGACAGGGATTGCGTGAACACTGAAGCTTTCTTT
TRBD1	TRBJ2-5	TRBV7-2	NA	CASSLRGLETQYF	TGTGCCAGCAGCTTAAGGGGGCTAGAGACCCAGTACTTC
NA	TRBJ2-5	TRBV5-1	NA	CASGGTPPQETQYF	TGCGCCAGCGGCGGGACCCCCCCACAAGAGACCCAGTACTTC
NA	TRBJ2-3	TRBV7-9	few	CASSLESVDTQYF	TGTGCCAGCAGCTTAGAATCCGTGGATACGCAGTATTTT
NA	TRBJ2-7	TRBV10-3	NA	CAISESNRPHEQYF	TGTGCCATCAGTGAGTCAAACAGGCCCCACGAGCAGTACTTC
NA	TRBJ2-5	TRBV4-3	few	CASSILRGPTGAQYF	TGCGCCAGCAGCATCTTGAGGGGCCCGACGGGGGCCCAGTACTTC
NA	TRBJ2-7	TRBV6-5	NA	CASSSRGLGLGGSYEQYF	TGTGCCAGCAGTTCCCGGGGATTGGGGTTGGGGGGCTCCTACGAGCAGTACTTC
NA	TRBJ2-7	TRBV6-1	NA	CASSEVGSQYEQYF	TGTGCCAGCAGTGAAGTGGGTTCCCAATACGAGCAGTACTTC
NA	TRBJ2-2	TRBV6-5	few	CASSYDSSTGTGELFF	TGTGCCAGCAGTTACGACAGCTCTACTGGCACCGGGGAGCTGTTTTTT
NA	TRBJ1-1	TRBV29-1	few	CSVPLSGGLGTEAFF	TGCAGCGTCCCACTCAGTGGGGGGCTGGGCACTGAAGCTTTCTTT
TRBD1	TRBJ2-7	TRBV11-1	few	CASSSPGQGIYEQYF	TGTGCCAGCAGTTCACCGGGACAGGGGATTTACGAGCAGTACTTC
TRBD1	TRBJ2-7	TRBV12-3/TRBV12-4	NA	CASSYDRGVYEQYF	TGTGCCAGCAGTTACGACAGGGGGGTCTACGAGCAGTACTTC
TRBD2	TRBJ2-5	TRBV4-2	few	CASSQPSGQETQYF	TGTGCCAGCAGCCAACCTAGCGGGCAAGAGACCCAGTACTTC
NA	TRBJ2-1	TRBV24-1	many	CATSDSRWINEQFF	TGTGCCACCAGTGATTCTAGGTGGATCAATGAGCAGTTCTTC
NA	TRBJ2-5	TRBV7-3	NA	CASSPPGYPETQYF	TGTGCCAGCAGCCCCCCGGGCTACCCAGAGACCCAGTACTTC
NA	TRBJ2-3	TRBV24-1	many	CATSDVALAAQYF	TGTGCCACCAGTGACGTCGCCCTTGCTGCGCAGTATTTT
NA	TRBJ2-5	TRBV6-5	once	CASGGRGTTQYF	TGTGCCAGCGGTGGGAGGGGGACGACCCAGTACTTC
TRBD2	TRBJ2-7	TRBV29-1	NA	CSVEPGGPVHEQYF	TGCAGCGTTGAGCCGGGAGGGCCCGTCCACGAGCAGTACTTC
TRBD1	TRBJ2-7	TRBV5-1	NA	CASSPPGQGPHEQYF	TGCGCCAGCAGCCCACCGGGACAGGGTCCCCACGAGCAGTACTTC
TRBD2	TRBJ2-3	TRBV29-1	few	CSVHTLGRGSSDTQYF	TGCAGCGTTCATACCTTGGGGAGGGGCTCGTCAGATACGCAGTATTTT
TRBD2	TRBJ2-7	TRBV3-1	NA	CASSHRTSRNEQYF	TGTGCCAGCAGCCACAGGACTAGCAGGAACGAGCAGTACTTC
NA	TRBJ1-2	TRBV6-2/TRBV6-3	few	CASSYSGVGGYTF	TGTGCCAGCAGTTACTCCGGGGTCGGCGGCTACACCTTC